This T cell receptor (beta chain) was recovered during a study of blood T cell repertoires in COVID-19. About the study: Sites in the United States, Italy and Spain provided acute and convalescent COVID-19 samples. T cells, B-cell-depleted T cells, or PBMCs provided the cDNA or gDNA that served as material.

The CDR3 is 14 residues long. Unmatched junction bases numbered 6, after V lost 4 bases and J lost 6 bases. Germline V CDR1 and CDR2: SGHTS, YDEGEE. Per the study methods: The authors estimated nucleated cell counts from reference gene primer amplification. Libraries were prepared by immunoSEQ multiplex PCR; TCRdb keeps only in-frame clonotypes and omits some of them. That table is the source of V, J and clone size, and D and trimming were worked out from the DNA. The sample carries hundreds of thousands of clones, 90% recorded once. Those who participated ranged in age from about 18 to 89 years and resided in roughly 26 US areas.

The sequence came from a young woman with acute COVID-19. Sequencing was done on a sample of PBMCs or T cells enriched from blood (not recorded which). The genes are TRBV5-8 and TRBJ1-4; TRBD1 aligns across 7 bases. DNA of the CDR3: TGTGCCAGCAGCAAGCCCACAGGGGATGAAAAACTGTTTTTT. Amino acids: CASSKPTGDEKLFF.